The entry below describes one TCR beta chain. Repertoires were generated with immunoSEQ multiplex PCR, while TCRdb's copy carries only in-frame clones and drops some. The sample lists 550,000 to 650,000 clones, roughly 96% occurring once. The naive CD8 subset, CD45RO-negative cells positively selected for CCR7, excluded terminally differentiated effector memory CD45RA+ cells. The data originate from a study of shared clonotypes between healthy human individuals. The CDR3 consists of 17 residues. In germline, CDR1 is MGHRA, CDR2 YSYEKL. The trim removed 1 base at V and 1 base at J, leaving 7 bases unmatched.

The chain carries TRBV4-1 and TRBJ2-7, with TRBD2 identical over 10 bases. The sequence came from a woman in her 30s in good health. Sample: naive CD8+ T cells sorted from blood. The CDR3, as DNA: TGCGCCAGCAGCCAAGTTGTAGCGGGAGGACAGTCCTACGAGCAGTACTTC. Protein product: CASSQVVAGGQSYEQYF.